The T cell receptor beta chain under discussion was sequenced for a study of control samples from healthy donors and cancer patients. Measured with immunoSEQ multiplex PCR; TCRdb has only the in-frame clones, and not every one. The data contain 100,000 to 150,000 clones, around 90% of them singletons. This CDR3 contains 15 residues. Germline V gives CDR1 LGHDT, CDR2 YNNKEL (reference sequence). V was cut by 0 bases and J by 1 base, with 7 bases left in between. The sequence derives from a man aged 18 to 29 in good health. Sequences were obtained from blood. V and J are TRBV3-1 (or the pseudogene TRBV3-2) and TRBJ2-1; D unresolved. CDR3 bases: TGTGCCAGCAGCCAAGATTTGGCTTCCTACAATGAGCAGTTCTTC. Amino acid sequence: CASSQDLASYNEQFF.